This TCR beta chain was observed in a study of T cell responses to AZD1222 COVID-19 vaccine. Points from the study as a whole: The sample set comprised mostly white British donors with more females, and clonal diversity was possibly underestimated.

Trimming took off 2 bases at V and 5 bases at J, with 12 bases between the two ends. CDR3 length equals 14 residues. CDR1 is MNHEY and CDR2 is SVGAGI in the germline V gene. Concerning this clone itself: Its antigen is as yet unknown.

Method: immunoSEQ multiplex PCR; TCRdb's copy keeps in-frame clones and lacks some. The sample comprises some 130,000 clones, just under 95% of which are singletons, and about 6.7% rests with the top ten. Pooling was applied to second doses at about 4 or about 12 weeks. This specimen consisted of peripheral blood, obtained 28 days after the second AZD1222 dose. The J gene is TRBJ1-1, the V gene TRBV6-5; D unclear. This receptor was identified in an adult who received the AZD1222 COVID-19 vaccine. The CDR3 DNA sequence: TGTGCCAGCAGTTACGCGGCAGTCCGGACTGAAGCTTTCTTT. This encodes CASSYAAVRTEAFF.